The text below deals with one T cell receptor (beta chain). The antigen is unknown. The data are from a study of cytomegalovirus exposure and HLA in healthy donors. Study-wide results and caveats: Many donors carried some public TCRs, although rarity characterized most TCR sequences. An analysis done earlier found most TCR beta V segments productive about 87% or about 30% of the time. Follow-up analysis found HLA locus-dependent TCR association rates, highest for DRB1 and lowest for HLA-C.

The study ran its PCR with 60 Vbeta and 13 Jbeta primers. Under the authors' procedure: Among the unique TCR beta chains that a later analysis counted, 70 million to 85 million in all, around 11 million were shared. Sequenced by immunoSEQ multiplex PCR; TCRdb stores in-frame clones only, minus some. The V and J calls and clone size come from that table; D and trimming were worked out from the DNA. The sample shows about 150,000 clones, 70% to 90% of them seen only once. Germline CDR1 reads SGHNT; CDR2 reads YENEEA. Trimming pared 5 bases from V and 0 bases from J, leaving 7 bases between. The CDR3 spans 13 residues.

Sequencing was carried out using PBMCs. The receptor was derived from a woman aged 40 to 55 in good health and CMV-seropositive. The V gene is TRBV11-3, the J gene TRBJ2-5, with D possibly TRBD2 on 5 matching bases. In DNA, the CDR3 is TGTGCCAGCAGCCGTAGCGACCAAGAGACCCAGTACTTC. Protein: CASSRSDQETQYF.